Below, 17 T cell receptor beta chains from the same sample are listed, as sequenced in a study of blood T cell repertoires in COVID-19. Profiling relied on immunoSEQ multiplex PCR, and the TCRdb table lists in-frame clones only, not all of them. The sample lists a few hundred thousand clones; around 87% were seen once. The sequencing input was PBMCs or T cells enriched from blood (not recorded which). The receptors derive from a man aged 35-49 years in a cohort exposed to, infected with or recovered from COVID-19 (not recorded which).

The chain has TRBV6-5 and TRBJ1-1; possible D gene TRBD1, 5 bases. Trimming took 2 bases from V and 2 from J, leaving 12 bases between them. The germline V gene has CDR1 MNHEY and CDR2 SVGAGI. This CDR3 is built from 15 residues. CDR3 sequence reads: CASSYLSTGNTEAFF. CDR3 bases: TGTGCCAGCAGTTACCTCTCAACAGGAAACACTGAAGCTTTCTTT.

The CDR3 region is CASSTTGSPNEKLFF. CDR3 DNA: TGCGCCAGCAGCACTACAGGGTCCCCTAATGAAAAACTGTTTTTT. The V gene is TRBV5-1, the J gene TRBJ1-4, with D possibly TRBD1 on 6 matching bases. The CDR3 contains 15 residues. V was clipped by 4 bases and J by 3 bases, with 13 bases between them. Looked up from germline, CDR1 is SGHRS and CDR2 is YFSETQ.

The rearrangement links TRBV4-1 to TRBJ1-5; D gene ambiguous. The germline CDR1 and CDR2 sequences are MGHRA and YSYEKL. This CDR3 region has 15 residues. V was shortened by 0 bases and J by 7 bases, with 13 bases between the two germline ends. CDR3 in DNA: TGCGCCAGCAGCCAAGAGCCGGCAGGACTCCAGCCCCAGCATTTT. This encodes CASSQEPAGLQPQHF.

V and J are TRBV3-1 (or the pseudogene TRBV3-2) and TRBJ2-1; 10 bases are shared with TRBD2. V lost 2 bases to trimming and J lost 3 bases; unmatched junction nucleotides: 7. There are 17 residues in the CDR3. Germline-derived CDR1 and CDR2 are LGHDT and YNNKEL (reference sequence). The CDR3 region has the DNA TGTGCCAGCAGCCAATTGGGGCGACTAGCGGGCTACAATGAGCAGTTCTTC. Translation gives CASSQLGRLAGYNEQFF.

The chain uses TRBV5-6 and TRBJ1-2; D unresolved. The CDR3 contains 16 residues. V shed 0 bases and J shed 0 bases, with 12 bases lying between them. Germline V lookup: CDR1 SGHDT, CDR2 YYEEEE. DNA of the CDR3: TGTGCCAGCAGCTTGGAGTGGCGGGAGGCTAACTATGGCTACACCTTC. It translates to CASSLEWREANYGYTF.

The V call is TRBV11-2, the J call TRBJ2-7; possibly TRBD1 for D (6 bases). There are 15 residues in the CDR3. V lost 5 bases to trimming and J lost 3 bases, with 17 bases between them. Germline V gene lookup returns CDR1 SGHAT and CDR2 FQNNGV. In nucleotides, the CDR3 is TGTGCCAGCAGCATAACAAGAACAGGGCTCTACGAGCAGTACTTC. Protein sequence: CASSITRTGLYEQYF.

CDR3 coding DNA: TGCGCCAGCAGCTTCCGACAGGGAAGTTCCAGTGGTCAGTACTTC. Translated: CASSFRQGSSSGQYF. V and J are TRBV5-1 and TRBJ2-7, with 7 bases lining up with TRBD1. The germline gives CDR1 SGHRS, CDR2 YFSETQ. The CDR3 length is 15 residues. The V and J ends lost 2 bases and 10 bases, in that order; junction bases with no gene match: 15.

The V call is TRBV19, the J call TRBJ2-1, with 9 bases fitting TRBD1. Germline-derived CDR1 and CDR2 are LNHDA and SQIVND (reference sequence). The CDR3 sequence is 16 residues long. The V segment lost 5 bases and the J segment 1 base; nucleotides outside the gene matches: 6. CDR3 in amino acids: CASSAYRGRSYNEQFF. The CDR3 region has the DNA TGTGCCAGTAGTGCCTACAGGGGGCGGTCCTACAATGAGCAGTTCTTC.

The rearrangement links TRBV27 to TRBJ1-5; D might be TRBD1 (6 bases). Germline V gene sequence: CDR1 MNHEY, CDR2 SMNVEV (reference sequence). Between the trimmed V and J ends, which lost 5 bases and 7 bases, there was a span of 18 bases. The CDR3 runs to 15 residues. The CDR3 here is CASSPRPQGWQPQHF. Here the CDR3 DNA reads TGTGCCAGCAGTCCCAGGCCCCAGGGGTGGCAGCCCCAGCATTTT.

This clone was seen a handful of times. The chain carries TRBV6-5 and TRBJ1-1; no clear D. Germline lookup yields CDR1 MNHEY and CDR2 SVGAGI. The CDR3 is 14 amino acids. With 5 bases removed from V and 4 bases from J, the gap between germline ends came to 14 bases. For the CDR3, the DNA is TGTGCCAGCAGTCCCCATAGAGCGGGCACTGAAGCTTTCTTT. Encoded protein: CASSPHRAGTEAFF.

The chain is built from TRBV7-2 and TRBJ2-2; 7 bases align to TRBD2. This CDR3 comprises 16 residues. Germline loops: CDR1 SGHTA, CDR2 FQGNSA. V was pared by 0 bases and J by 2 bases, with 3 bases of the junction left unmatched. For the CDR3, the DNA is TGTGCCAGCAGCTTAGCGGGGACTATAAACACCGGGGAGCTGTTTTTT. It specifies CASSLAGTINTGELFF.

This clone has more than one count but fewer than ten. The J gene is TRBJ2-7, the V gene TRBV6-6, with D tentatively TRBD2 (5 bases). CDR1 and CDR2 (germline): MNHNY, SVGAGI (reference sequence). Trimming took off 5 bases at V and 2 bases at J, with 19 bases between the two ends. CDR3 length: 16 amino acids. DNA for the CDR3: TGTGCCAGCAGTACACTCCTAGGGCTAGCCACCTACGAGCAGTACTTC. It specifies CASSTLLGLATYEQYF.

The chain has TRBV7-2 and TRBJ1-1; the D is unclear. Germline V gives CDR1 SGHTA, CDR2 FQGNSA. V was clipped by 1 base and J by 5 bases, with 8 bases between them. The CDR3 totals 13 residues. CDR3 sequence: CASSLDVLTEAFF. The CDR3 DNA is TGTGCCAGCAGCTTAGATGTATTGACTGAAGCTTTCTTT.

This chain joins TRBV7-2 and TRBJ1-5; D possibly corresponds to TRBD1 (6 bases). V was pared by 4 bases and J by 4 bases, with 8 bases between. The CDR3 contains 13 residues. Germline values: CDR1 SGHTA, CDR2 FQGNSA. As DNA, the CDR3 is TGTGCCAGCAGCTCTCAGGGGAATCAGCCCCAGCATTTT. Its protein is CASSSQGNQPQHF.

This sequence joins TRBV18 and TRBJ2-1, with TRBD1 identical over 7 bases. The germline V gene has CDR1 KGHSH and CDR2 LQKENI. The CDR3 sequence is 17 residues long. After removal of 2 bases from V and 8 bases from J, the junction contained 15 bases not matched to a gene. The CDR3 sequence: CASSPNYRGVLGDEQFF. The DNA for the CDR3 is TGTGCCAGCTCACCAAACTACAGGGGAGTGTTGGGGGATGAGCAGTTCTTC.

V and J are TRBV7-9 and TRBJ2-1; no clear D. The CDR3 runs to 10 residues. V shed 5 bases and J shed 10 bases, with 6 bases lying between them. CDR1 and CDR2 from the germline V gene are SEHNR and FQNEAQ (reference sequence). The CDR3 region is CASSEREQFF. In DNA form, the CDR3 reads TGTGCCAGCAGCGAACGGGAGCAGTTCTTC.

This clone showed up just once. The J gene is TRBJ1-6, the V gene TRBV9, with TRBD1 matching over 8 bases. This CDR3 spans 15 amino acids. The V and J ends lost 0 bases and 9 bases, in that order; junction bases with no gene match: 5. Germline CDR1 is SGDLS and CDR2 is YYNGEE. The CDR3 DNA sequence: TGTGCCAGCAGCGTAGGGACAGGGTTCGGTTCACCCCTCCACTTT. Translating it yields CASSVGTGFGSPLHF.